This is a list of T cell receptor beta chains from one sample in a study of T cell responses to AZD1222 COVID-19 vaccine. The protocol was immunoSEQ multiplex PCR, while the TCRdb copy is restricted to in-frame clones and leaves out a portion. This table holds 100,000 or so clones, about nine tenths found once. Specimen: peripheral blood, collected on day 0 of AZD1222 vaccination. The receptors stem from an adult in good health. Each CDR3 is given with its conserved first and last residue. Fields, in order: J gene, V gene, D gene, clone size, CDR3 DNA, CDR3 protein. The D gene is left open where the match is weak. Size is omitted from some rows. Given values are once, few, many or a class for expanded clones.

J: TRBJ2-3; V: TRBV5-4; D: NA; size: NA; DNA: TGTGCCAGCAGCCCCATAGACACAGATACGCAGTATTTT; CDR3: CASSPIDTDTQYF
J: TRBJ1-6; V: TRBV6-4; D: NA; size: NA; DNA: TGTGCCAGCAGTGTTACCGATAATTCACCCCTCCACTTT; CDR3: CASSVTDNSPLHF
J: TRBJ2-1; V: TRBV20-1; D: TRBD1; size: NA; DNA: TGCAGTGCTAGTAGTATAGAGTTGGAGACAGGGTTTTACAATGAGCAGTTCTTC; CDR3: CSASSIELETGFYNEQFF
J: TRBJ1-2; V: TRBV5-1; D: NA; size: once; DNA: TGCGCCAGCAGCTTGACAGGGTTTACCTATGGCTACACCTTC; CDR3: CASSLTGFTYGYTF
J: TRBJ1-1; V: TRBV7-8; D: NA; size: NA; DNA: TGTGCCAGCAGCAGAACGGACGGCACTGAAGCTTTCTTT; CDR3: CASSRTDGTEAFF
J: TRBJ2-1; V: TRBV5-6; D: TRBD1; size: once; DNA: TGTGCCAGCAGTTCCGGGACAGGGACCAATGAGCAGTTCTTC; CDR3: CASSSGTGTNEQFF
J: TRBJ1-6; V: TRBV6-4; D: TRBD1; size: once; DNA: TGTGCCAGCAGTGACTTTCCATCAGGGACAGGGGGACGACCCCTCCACTTT; CDR3: CASSDFPSGTGGRPLHF
J: TRBJ2-2; V: TRBV3-1/TRBV3-2; D: TRBD2; size: NA; DNA: TGTGCCAGCAGCCAGGGACTAGCGGGGGGCTCGAACACCGGGGAGCTGTTTTTT; CDR3: CASSQGLAGGSNTGELFF
J: TRBJ2-1; V: TRBV2; D: NA; size: NA; DNA: TGTGCCAGCAGTGTTGAAATAGACAGGCACCTTTACAATGAGCAGTTCTTC; CDR3: CASSVEIDRHLYNEQFF
J: TRBJ2-1; V: TRBV19; D: TRBD2; size: few; DNA: TGTGCCAGTACCCCTAGCGGGAGCTCCTACAATGAGCAGTTCTTC; CDR3: CASTPSGSSYNEQFF
J: TRBJ1-2; V: TRBV9; D: NA; size: NA; DNA: TGTGCCAGCAGCGTAGACGGGGGCTATGGCTACACCTTC; CDR3: CASSVDGGYGYTF
J: TRBJ2-5; V: TRBV7-2; D: NA; size: NA; DNA: TGTGCCAGCAGCTTAAGCAGGATGCAAGAGACCCAGTACTTC; CDR3: CASSLSRMQETQYF
J: TRBJ1-3; V: TRBV5-1; D: TRBD1; size: NA; DNA: TGCGCCAGCAGCTTACAGCAGGGGGCTGGAAACACCATATATTTT; CDR3: CASSLQQGAGNTIYF
J: TRBJ2-1; V: TRBV25-1; D: NA; size: NA; DNA: TGTGCCAGCAGTGAATTGAGGCTGGGAGTGCCCTACAATGAGCAGTTCTTC; CDR3: CASSELRLGVPYNEQFF
J: TRBJ1-1; V: TRBV18; D: NA; size: NA; DNA: TGTGCCAGCTCACCAACAGGGCTCTGGGACACTGAAGCTTTCTTT; CDR3: CASSPTGLWDTEAFF
J: TRBJ1-2; V: TRBV6-1; D: TRBD1; size: NA; DNA: TGTGCCAGCAGTGAGCTTACAGGGGGCGGTTACTATGGCTACACCTTC; CDR3: CASSELTGGGYYGYTF
J: TRBJ2-3; V: TRBV11-3; D: TRBD2; size: NA; DNA: TGTGCCAGCAGCTTGGGTCCCGTTAGCGGGAGGTTCACAGATACGCAGTATTTT; CDR3: CASSLGPVSGRFTDTQYF
J: TRBJ1-6; V: TRBV9; D: NA; size: NA; DNA: TGTGCCAGCAGCGTAGTACAGGGTCCACCCCTCCACTTT; CDR3: CASSVVQGPPLHF
J: TRBJ2-5; V: TRBV3-1/TRBV3-2; D: NA; size: NA; DNA: TGTGCCAGCAGCCAAGACGGGCTAGCGCAAGAGACCCAGTACTTC; CDR3: CASSQDGLAQETQYF
J: TRBJ2-7; V: TRBV18; D: NA; size: NA; DNA: TGTGCCAGCTCACCCCTTCGGTCCTCCTTGGGGGAGCAGTACTTC; CDR3: CASSPLRSSLGEQYF
J: TRBJ2-1; V: TRBV4-1; D: TRBD2; size: NA; DNA: TGCGCCAGCAGCCAAGTCCTCGGTAGCGGGGCTGTCTACAATGAGCAGTTCTTC; CDR3: CASSQVLGSGAVYNEQFF
J: TRBJ1-6; V: TRBV27; D: NA; size: NA; DNA: TGTGCCAGCAGTTTTCGGTTCAGCTATAATTCACCCCTCCACTTT; CDR3: CASSFRFSYNSPLHF
J: TRBJ1-4; V: TRBV28; D: NA; size: NA; DNA: TGTGCCAGCAGTTCGGCCGGGACGAGGAGTGAAAAACTGTTTTTT; CDR3: CASSSAGTRSEKLFF
J: TRBJ2-3; V: TRBV10-2; D: TRBD1; size: NA; DNA: TGCGCCAGCAGTGACCTACAAACACAGGGGATCACAGATACGCAGTATTTT; CDR3: CASSDLQTQGITDTQYF
J: TRBJ2-4; V: TRBV29-1; D: NA; size: NA; DNA: TGCAGCGTTGAAGGGACAGGCTGGGGGGACAACATTCAGTACTTC; CDR3: CSVEGTGWGDNIQYF
J: TRBJ2-7; V: TRBV9; D: NA; size: NA; DNA: TGTGCCAGCAGCGTAGGTGGTGTGCCGTCCTACGAGCAGTACTTC; CDR3: CASSVGGVPSYEQYF
J: TRBJ2-7; V: TRBV7-3; D: NA; size: NA; DNA: TGTGCCAGCAGCTTTTCATCAGGGAACTACGAGCAGTACTTC; CDR3: CASSFSSGNYEQYF
J: TRBJ1-5; V: TRBV28; D: NA; size: NA; DNA: TGTGCCAGCAGCCGACAGGTGATCAATCAGCCCCAGCATTTT; CDR3: CASSRQVINQPQHF
J: TRBJ1-3; V: TRBV11-2; D: NA; size: NA; DNA: TGTGCCAGCAGCTTAGATGCGGGACGCATCTCTGGAAACACCATATATTTT; CDR3: CASSLDAGRISGNTIYF
J: TRBJ1-3; V: TRBV4-1; D: NA; size: NA; DNA: TGCGCCAGCAGCCAAGATCCCGGTGGCCGAGACACCATATATTTT; CDR3: CASSQDPGGRDTIYF
J: TRBJ2-7; V: TRBV18; D: TRBD2; size: NA; DNA: TGTGCCAGCTCACCAAGCGGGGGATACGAGCAGTACTTC; CDR3: CASSPSGGYEQYF
J: TRBJ1-5; V: TRBV6-1; D: NA; size: NA; DNA: TGTGCCAGCAGTGAGAGCCTCGGACAGCGCAATCAGCCCCAGCATTTT; CDR3: CASSESLGQRNQPQHF
J: TRBJ1-4; V: TRBV7-2; D: NA; size: NA; DNA: TGTGCCAGCAGGGGACCCTCCGGAAATGAAAAACTGTTTTTT; CDR3: CASRGPSGNEKLFF
J: TRBJ1-5; V: TRBV16; D: NA; size: few; DNA: TGTGCCAGCAGCCCCGGACTGGGGGATAGCAATCAGCCCCAGCATTTT; CDR3: CASSPGLGDSNQPQHF
J: TRBJ1-6; V: TRBV18; D: TRBD1; size: once; DNA: TGTGCCAGCTCACGCAACAGGGGGTCAAATTCACCCCTCCACTTT; CDR3: CASSRNRGSNSPLHF
J: TRBJ1-1; V: TRBV12-3/TRBV12-4; D: NA; size: NA; DNA: TGTGCCAGCAGTTTTGGGGGGGCGACTGAAGCTTTCTTT; CDR3: CASSFGGATEAFF
J: TRBJ1-4; V: TRBV12-3/TRBV12-4; D: NA; size: NA; DNA: TGTGCCAGCCGTAGGGAGAGCGAAAAACTGTTTTTT; CDR3: CASRRESEKLFF
J: TRBJ2-1; V: TRBV9; D: TRBD2; size: NA; DNA: TGTGCCAGCAGCGTTGGTTCGGGGGGGATGAATGAGCAGTTCTTC; CDR3: CASSVGSGGMNEQFF